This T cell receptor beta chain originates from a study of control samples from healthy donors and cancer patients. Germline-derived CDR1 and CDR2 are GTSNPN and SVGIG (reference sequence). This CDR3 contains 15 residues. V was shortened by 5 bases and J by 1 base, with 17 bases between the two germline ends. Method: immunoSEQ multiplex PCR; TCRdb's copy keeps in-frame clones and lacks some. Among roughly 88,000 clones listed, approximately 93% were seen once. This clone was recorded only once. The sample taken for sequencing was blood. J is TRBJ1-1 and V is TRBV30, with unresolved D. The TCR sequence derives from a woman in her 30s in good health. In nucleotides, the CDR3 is TGTGCCTGGGCGACGCTCCAACAGAAGAACACTGAAGCTTTCTTT. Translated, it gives CAWATLQQKNTEAFF.